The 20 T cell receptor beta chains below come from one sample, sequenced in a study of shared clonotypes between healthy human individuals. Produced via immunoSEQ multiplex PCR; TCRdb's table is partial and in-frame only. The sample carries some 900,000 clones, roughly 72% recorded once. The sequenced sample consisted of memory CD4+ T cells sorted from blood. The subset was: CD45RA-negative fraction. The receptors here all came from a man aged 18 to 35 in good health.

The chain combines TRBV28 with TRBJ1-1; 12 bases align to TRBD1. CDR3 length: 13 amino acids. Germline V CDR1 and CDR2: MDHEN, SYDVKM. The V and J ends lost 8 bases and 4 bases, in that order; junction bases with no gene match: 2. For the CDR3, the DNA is TGTGCCAGCGGGGACAGGGGGCTCACTGAAGCTTTCTTT. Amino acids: CASGDRGLTEAFF.

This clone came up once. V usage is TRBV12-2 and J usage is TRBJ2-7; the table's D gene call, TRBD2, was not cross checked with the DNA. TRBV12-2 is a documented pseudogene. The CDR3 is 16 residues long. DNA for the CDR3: TGTGCAAGTCGCCCCCAGGGCCGGGAGGGTTTTAACGAGCAGTACTTC. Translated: CASRPQGREGFNEQYF.

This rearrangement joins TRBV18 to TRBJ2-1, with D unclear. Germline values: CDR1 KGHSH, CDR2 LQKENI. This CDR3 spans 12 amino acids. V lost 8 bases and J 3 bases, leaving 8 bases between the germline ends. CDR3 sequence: CASTRNYNEQFF. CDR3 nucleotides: TGTGCCAGCACCCGGAACTACAATGAGCAGTTCTTC.

CDR3 residues: CAINGGDNTGELFF. As DNA, the CDR3 is TGTGCCATCAATGGGGGAGATAATACCGGGGAGCTGTTTTTT. The V gene is TRBV10-3, the J gene TRBJ2-2, with D perhaps matching TRBD1 or TRBD2 (5 bases each). This CDR3 comprises 14 residues. The germline CDR1 and CDR2 sequences are ENHRY and SYGVKD. Trimming shortened V by 7 bases and J by 5 bases, and 14 bases separated the two germline ends.

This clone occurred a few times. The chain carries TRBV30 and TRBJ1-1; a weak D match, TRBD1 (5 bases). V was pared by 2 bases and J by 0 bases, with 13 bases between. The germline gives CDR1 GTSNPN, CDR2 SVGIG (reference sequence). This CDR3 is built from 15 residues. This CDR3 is CAWSTWDRLNTEAFF. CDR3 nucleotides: TGTGCCTGGAGTACTTGGGACCGCTTGAACACTGAAGCTTTCTTT.

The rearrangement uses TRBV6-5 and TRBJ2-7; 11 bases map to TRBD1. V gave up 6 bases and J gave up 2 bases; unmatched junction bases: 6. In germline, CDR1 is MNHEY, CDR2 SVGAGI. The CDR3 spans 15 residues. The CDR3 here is CASRIGTGGTYEQYF. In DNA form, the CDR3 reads TGTGCCAGCAGAATCGGGACAGGGGGGACCTACGAGCAGTACTTC.

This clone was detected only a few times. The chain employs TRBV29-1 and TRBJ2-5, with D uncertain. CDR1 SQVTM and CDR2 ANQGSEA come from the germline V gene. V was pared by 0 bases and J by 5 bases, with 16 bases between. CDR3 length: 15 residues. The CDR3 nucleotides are TGCAGCGTTGAAGAGGGAAAGGGTTTAGTGGAGACCCAGTACTTC. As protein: CSVEEGKGLVETQYF.

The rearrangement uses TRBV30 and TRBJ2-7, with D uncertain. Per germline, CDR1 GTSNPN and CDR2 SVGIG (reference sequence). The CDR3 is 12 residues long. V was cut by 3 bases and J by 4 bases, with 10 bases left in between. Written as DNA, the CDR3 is TGTGCCTGGAGCTTACATCAATACGAGCAGTACTTC. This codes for CAWSLHQYEQYF.

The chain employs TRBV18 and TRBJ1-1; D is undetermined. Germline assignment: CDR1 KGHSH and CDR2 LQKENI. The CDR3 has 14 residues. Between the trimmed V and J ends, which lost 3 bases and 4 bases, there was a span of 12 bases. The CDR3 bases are TGTGCCAGCTCACCCTCGACAACCTTCACTGAAGCTTTCTTT. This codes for CASSPSTTFTEAFF.

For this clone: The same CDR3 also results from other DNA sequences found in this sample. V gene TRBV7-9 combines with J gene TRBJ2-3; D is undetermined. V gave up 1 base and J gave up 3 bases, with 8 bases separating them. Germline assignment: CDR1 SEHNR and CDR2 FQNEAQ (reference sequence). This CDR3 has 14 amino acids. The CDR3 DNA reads TGTGCCAGCAGCTTAGAGGGCCAGACAGATACGCAGTATTTT. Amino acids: CASSLEGQTDTQYF.

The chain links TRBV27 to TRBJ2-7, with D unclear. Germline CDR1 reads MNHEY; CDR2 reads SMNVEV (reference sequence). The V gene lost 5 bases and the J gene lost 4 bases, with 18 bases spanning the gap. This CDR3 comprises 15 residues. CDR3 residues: CASSLSPAFTYEQYF. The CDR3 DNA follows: TGTGCCAGCAGTCTTTCTCCGGCCTTTACTTACGAGCAGTACTTC.

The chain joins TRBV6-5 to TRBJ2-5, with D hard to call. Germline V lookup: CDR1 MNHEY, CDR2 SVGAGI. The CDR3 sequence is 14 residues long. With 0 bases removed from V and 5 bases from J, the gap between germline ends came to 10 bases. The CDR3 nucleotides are TGTGCCAGCAGTTACTCGTTCCAGCCGGAGACCCAGTACTTC. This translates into CASSYSFQPETQYF.

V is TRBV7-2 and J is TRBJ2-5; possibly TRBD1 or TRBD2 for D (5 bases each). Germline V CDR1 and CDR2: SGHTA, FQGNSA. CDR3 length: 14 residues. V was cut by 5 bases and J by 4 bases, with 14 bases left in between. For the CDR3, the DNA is TGTGCCAGCAGCCGACCAGGGAGTGGAGAGACCCAGTACTTC. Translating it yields CASSRPGSGETQYF.

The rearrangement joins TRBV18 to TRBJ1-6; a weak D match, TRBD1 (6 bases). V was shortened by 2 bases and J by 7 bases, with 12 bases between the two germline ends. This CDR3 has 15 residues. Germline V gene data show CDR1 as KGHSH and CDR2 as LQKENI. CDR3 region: CASSPTGQQNSPLHF. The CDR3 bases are TGTGCCAGCTCACCAACAGGGCAGCAGAATTCACCCCTCCACTTT.

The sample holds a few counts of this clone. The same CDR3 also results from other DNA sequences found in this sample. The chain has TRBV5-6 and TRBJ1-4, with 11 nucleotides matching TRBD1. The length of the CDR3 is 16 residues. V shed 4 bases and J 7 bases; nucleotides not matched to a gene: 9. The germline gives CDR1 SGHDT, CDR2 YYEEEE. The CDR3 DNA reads TGTGCCAGCAGCCCGAGGACAGGGGGCAGGGGTGAAAAACTGTTTTTT. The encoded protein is CASSPRTGGRGEKLFF.

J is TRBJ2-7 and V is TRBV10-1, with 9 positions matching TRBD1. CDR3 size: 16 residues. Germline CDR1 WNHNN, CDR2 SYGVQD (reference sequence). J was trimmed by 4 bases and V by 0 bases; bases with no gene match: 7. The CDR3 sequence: CASSESTGQGRYEQYF. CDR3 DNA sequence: TGCGCCAGCAGTGAGTCGACGGGACAGGGAAGGTACGAGCAGTACTTC.

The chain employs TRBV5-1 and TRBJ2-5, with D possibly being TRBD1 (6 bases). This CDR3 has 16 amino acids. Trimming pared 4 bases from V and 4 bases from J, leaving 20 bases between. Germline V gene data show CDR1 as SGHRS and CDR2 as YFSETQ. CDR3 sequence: CASSTPDARGGETQYF. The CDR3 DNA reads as TGCGCCAGCAGCACCCCGGACGCGCGAGGGGGAGAGACCCAGTACTTC.

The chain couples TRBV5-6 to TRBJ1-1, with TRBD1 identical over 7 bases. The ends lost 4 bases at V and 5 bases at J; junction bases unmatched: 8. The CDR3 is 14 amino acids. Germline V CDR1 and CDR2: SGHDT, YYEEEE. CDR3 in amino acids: CASSGGQFVTEAFF. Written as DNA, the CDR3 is TGTGCCAGCAGCGGGGGACAGTTTGTAACTGAAGCTTTCTTT.

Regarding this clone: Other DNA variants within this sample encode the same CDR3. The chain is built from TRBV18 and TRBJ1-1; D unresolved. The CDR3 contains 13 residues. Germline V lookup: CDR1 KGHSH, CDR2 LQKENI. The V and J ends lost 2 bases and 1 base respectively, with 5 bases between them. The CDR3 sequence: CASSPDKNTEAFF. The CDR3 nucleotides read TGTGCCAGCTCACCAGACAAGAACACTGAAGCTTTCTTT.

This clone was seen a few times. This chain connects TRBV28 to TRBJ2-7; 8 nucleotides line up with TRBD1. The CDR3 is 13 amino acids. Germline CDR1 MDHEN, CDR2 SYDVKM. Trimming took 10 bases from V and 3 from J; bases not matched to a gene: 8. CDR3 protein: CATLTGVGYEQYF. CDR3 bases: TGTGCCACTTTGACAGGGGTCGGCTACGAGCAGTACTTC.